This TCR beta chain was found in a study of human T cells and chemical hapten exposure. As to this clonotype: Its antigen remains unidentified.

In the library, unique molecular identifiers were attached to individual cDNA molecules. TCRdb re-called the 5' RACE reads through MiXCR, storing one row per CDR3 protein. Of roughly 82,000 distinct CDR3 sequences listed, approximately 15% are singletons. Someone pulled total RNA out of unfractionated whole blood. General study points: Sensitization with DPC brought no change to TCRs above 1 in 1000 in frequency.

Trimming shortened V by 5 bases and J by 5 bases, and 12 bases separated the two germline ends. The CDR3 is 13 residues long. Looked up from germline, CDR1 is SGHVT and CDR2 is SQSDAQ. The sequence was collected from a female donor in good health. V gene TRBV7-4 combines with J gene TRBJ1-1; D not resolved. The CDR3 loop is CASSPPKGTEAFF. For the CDR3, the DNA is TGTGCCAGCAGCCCCCCAAAAGGGACTGAAGCTTTCTTT. Full variable domain (rest looked up from reference TRBV7-4 and TRBJ1-1): GAGVSQSPRYKVAKRGRDVALRCDSISGHVTLYWYRQTLGQGSEVLTYSQSDAQRDKSGRPSGRFSAERPERSVSTLKIQRTEQGDSAVYLCASSPPKGTEAFFGQGTRLTVV.